This is a list of T cell receptor beta chains from one sample in a study of beta chain features in type 1 diabetes. Profiling relied on immunoSEQ multiplex PCR, and the TCRdb table lists in-frame clones only, not all of them. In the table there are about 260,000 clones, about 70% of which are singletons. The sample consisted of naive CD4+ T cells from blood. The source is a young man in good health. The CDR3 runs from the conserved cysteine through the conserved F or W. D genes are given only for firm matches. Clone size is given for some rows only: seen once, a few or many times, or a class if the clone is expanded.

clone size,V gene,J gene,D gene,CDR3 protein,CDR3 DNA
NA,TRBV29-1,TRBJ2-7,TRBD1,CSGQGASYEQYF,TGCAGCGGCCAGGGGGCTTCCTACGAGCAGTACTTC
NA,TRBV15,TRBJ1-1,TRBD1,CATSSGDRNTEAFF,TGTGCCACCAGCAGTGGGGACAGGAACACTGAAGCTTTCTTT
NA,TRBV15,TRBJ2-7,NA,CATSRDISSYEQYF,TGTGCCACCAGCAGGGACATAAGCTCCTACGAGCAGTACTTC
few,TRBV29-1,TRBJ1-4,NA,CSVGGASNEKLFF,TGCAGCGTTGGAGGCGCGTCTAATGAAAAACTGTTTTTT
once,TRBV2,TRBJ2-7,NA,CASSRGRYEQYF,TGTGCCAGCAGTCGGGGACGCTACGAGCAGTACTTC
few,TRBV29-1,TRBJ2-3,NA,CSVEDLRGGRTDTQYF,TGCAGCGTTGAAGATCTGCGCGGGGGCCGCACAGATACGCAGTATTTT
NA,TRBV2,TRBJ2-7,TRBD1,CASREGQGQYF,TGTGCCAGCAGGGAAGGACAGGGGCAGTACTTC
NA,TRBV10-1,TRBJ2-3,TRBD1,CASSLTGVVNTQYF,TGCGCCAGCAGCCTGACAGGGGTGGTAAATACGCAGTATTTT
NA,TRBV5-1,TRBJ2-1,NA,CASSLKLSNHNEQFF,TGCGCCAGCAGCTTGAAACTATCCAACCACAATGAGCAGTTCTTC
NA,TRBV7-8,TRBJ2-7,NA,CASSLGTYEQYF,TGTGCCAGCAGCCTGGGGACCTACGAGCAGTACTTC
NA,TRBV10-3,TRBJ2-3,TRBD1,CAISRTGQDRTTDTQYF,TGTGCCATTAGCAGGACCGGACAGGATCGTACCACAGATACGCAGTATTTT
NA,TRBV25-1,TRBJ2-7,NA,CASRPRGAGSDEQYF,TGTGCCAGCAGACCCAGGGGGGCCGGTTCTGACGAGCAGTACTTC
NA,TRBV29-1,TRBJ2-2,TRBD2,CSLNLPGLDPGELFF,TGCAGCCTAAACCTCCCGGGACTAGACCCCGGGGAGCTGTTTTTT
NA,TRBV25-1,TRBJ1-3,NA,CASSVGGGTGNTIYF,TGTGCCAGCAGTGTTGGGGGAGGGACTGGAAACACCATATATTTT
NA,TRBV9,TRBJ2-3,TRBD2,CASSPTSGRADTQYF,TGTGCCAGCAGCCCGACTAGCGGGAGGGCCGATACGCAGTATTTT
NA,TRBV10-3,TRBJ2-1,NA,CAIKDSTGNEQFF,TGTGCCATCAAGGATTCCACAGGGAATGAGCAGTTCTTC
few,TRBV11-2,TRBJ2-7,TRBD1,CASSRDSSYEQYF,TGTGCCAGCAGCCGGGACAGCTCCTACGAGCAGTACTTC
NA,TRBV29-1,TRBJ2-1,NA,CSVSYGASSYNEQFF,TGCAGCGTGAGCTACGGCGCGAGCTCCTACAATGAGCAGTTCTTC
NA,TRBV28,TRBJ2-7,NA,CASSLNLAGGNEQYF,TGTGCCAGCAGTTTAAATTTGGCCGGGGGAAACGAGCAGTACTTC
NA,TRBV7-2,TRBJ2-5,NA,CASRPTRGSQETQYF,TGTGCCAGCAGGCCTACGCGGGGCTCACAAGAGACCCAGTACTTC
few,TRBV29-1,TRBJ2-7,TRBD2,CSVEVSGRPEEQYF,TGCAGCGTTGAAGTCAGCGGGAGACCGGAAGAGCAGTACTTC
few,TRBV25-1,TRBJ2-2,NA,CASSEGQGKRTGELFF,TGTGCCAGCAGTGAGGGTCAGGGCAAAAGGACCGGGGAGCTGTTTTTT
NA,TRBV5-6,TRBJ2-1,NA,CASSLGRRNEQFF,TGTGCCAGCAGCTTGGGGCGGCGCAATGAGCAGTTCTTC
NA,TRBV30,TRBJ2-7,TRBD1,CAWSVSQGAEEQYF,TGTGCCTGGAGTGTATCCCAGGGGGCGGAGGAGCAGTACTTC
NA,TRBV29-1,TRBJ1-1,TRBD1,CSASGGNTEAFF,TGCAGCGCCTCAGGGGGCAACACTGAAGCTTTCTTT
NA,TRBV4-3,TRBJ1-2,TRBD1,CASSQDYGQGAYGYTF,TGCGCCAGCAGCCAAGATTATGGACAGGGGGCCTATGGCTACACCTTC
NA,TRBV28,TRBJ2-5,NA,CASKARETQYF,TGTGCCAGCAAGGCCCGTGAGACCCAGTACTTC
NA,TRBV30,TRBJ2-5,TRBD1,CAWKYRGKETQYF,TGTGCCTGGAAGTACAGGGGGAAAGAGACCCAGTACTTC
NA,TRBV29-1,TRBJ1-1,NA,CSVETYTEAFF,TGCAGCGTTGAGACGTACACTGAAGCTTTCTTT
NA,TRBV30,TRBJ1-2,NA,CASAENGGSSF,TGTGCCTCAGCCGAGAACGGAGGCAGCTCCTTC
NA,TRBV6-5,TRBJ2-7,NA,CASSYGQVAGEQYF,TGTGCCAGCAGTTACGGCCAGGTGGCGGGGGAGCAGTACTTC
NA,TRBV7-9,TRBJ2-5,TRBD2,CGAGEETQYF,TGTGGAGCGGGGGAAGAGACCCAGTACTTC
NA,TRBV5-1,TRBJ2-3,NA,CASSSWGQVTDTQYF,TGCGCCAGCAGCTCTTGGGGCCAGGTCACAGATACGCAGTATTTT
NA,TRBV7-9,TRBJ2-1,NA,CASSRDSYSYNEQFF,TGTGCCAGCAGCCGGGACTCCTATTCCTACAATGAGCAGTTCTTC
NA,TRBV7-9,TRBJ1-1,NA,CASSHNTEAFF,TGTGCCAGCAGCCACAACACTGAAGCTTTCTTT
few,TRBV21-1,TRBJ2-7,NA,CASRSFPMDPYEQYF,TGTGCCAGCAGATCCTTCCCAATGGATCCCTACGAGCAGTACTTC
NA,TRBV9,TRBJ1-4,TRBD1,CASSVASGQGIEKLFF,TGTGCCAGCAGCGTAGCTTCTGGACAGGGGATTGAAAAACTGTTTTTT
NA,TRBV29-1,TRBJ1-3,NA,CSVEAAHGNTIYF,TGCAGCGTTGAAGCGGCACATGGAAACACCATATATTTT
NA,TRBV29-1,TRBJ2-7,NA,CSVGEGNTEQYF,TGCAGCGTTGGTGAAGGGAATACCGAGCAGTACTTC
NA,TRBV9,TRBJ1-2,TRBD1,CASSVSPGGADYGYTF,TGTGCCAGCAGCGTAAGCCCAGGGGGCGCTGACTATGGCTACACCTTC
once,TRBV28,TRBJ2-7,NA,CASSSAGWEQYF,TGTGCCAGCAGTTCGGCAGGGTGGGAGCAGTACTTC
few,TRBV29-1,TRBJ1-1,NA,CSGLFNSEAFF,TGCAGCGGGCTCTTTAATTCTGAAGCTTTCTTT
NA,TRBV30,TRBJ2-4,NA,CAWGRDGPFQYF,TGTGCCTGGGGTCGGGACGGACCCTTTCAGTACTTC